This T cell receptor beta chain was documented in a study of T cell repertoires in cytomegalovirus infection. Study details: Public TCR beta signatures marked donors with CMV infection and the matching HLA. Study-level findings and limits: Ex vivo, HLA-C-restricted CMV-specific TCR beta clonotypes prevailed over the rest of the response. Cumulative public TCR beta family frequency identified carriers of CMV plus the relevant HLA.

Germline V gene sequence: CDR1 MNHEY, CDR2 SVGEGT. Trimming removed 9 bases at V and 6 bases at J, with 15 bases between. CDR3 length: 13 residues. TCRdb used MiXCR to reprocess the reads, holding one entry per CDR3 protein. The sample includes around 310,000 distinct CDR3 sequences, 15% to 20% seen only once; the top ten take around 13%. This clonotype appeared a few times. Antigen unknown. The chain has TRBV6-2 or TRBV6-3 and TRBJ2-1; D might be TRBD2 (5 bases). This sequence originates from a human donor in good health (CMV status not recorded). Some clones in this sample may be carry-over from other donors' samples. Sequenced sample: PBMCs. This CDR3 is CASLVSAGNEQFF. CDR3 nucleotides: TGTGCCAGTCTGGTGTCGGCGGGCAATGAGCAGTTCTTC.